One sample yielded the 19 T cell receptor beta chains listed below, sequenced in a study of T cells in Graves' hyperthyroidism and ophthalmopathy. TCR beta CDR3 region amplification was performed from RNA transcripts. The primer set for the first-round RT-PCR of the TCR CDR3 was HTBI. MiXCR was run by TCRdb on the multiplex PCR reads, yielding one entry per CDR3 protein. The table lists around 700,000 distinct CDR3 sequences, about 19% of them singletons, with roughly 17% in the top ten. Input material: blood. The receptors were sampled from a woman between 45 and 60 years old with Graves' hyperthyroidism that later progressed to Graves' ophthalmopathy.

This clonotype was found a few times. J is TRBJ1-5 and V is TRBV6-6; D ambiguous. Germline assignment: CDR1 MNHNY and CDR2 SVGAGI (reference sequence). This CDR3 contains 13 residues. Trimming removed 2 bases from V and 4 bases from J, with 6 bases in between. CDR3 sequence (DNA): TGTGCCAGCAGTTACGGGGAGAATCAGCCCCAGCATTTT. This codes for CASSYGENQPQHF.

This clonotype was counted ten times or more. V is TRBV11-3 and J is TRBJ2-7, with 9 nucleotides matching TRBD1. This CDR3 is 14 amino acids long. The germline CDR1 and CDR2 sequences are SGHNT and YENEEA. J lost 3 bases, V lost 5 bases, and 5 bases had no gene match. DNA of the CDR3: TGTGCCAGCAGCACAACGACAGGGGGCTACGAGCAGTACTTC. Residues: CASSTTTGGYEQYF.

The chain has TRBV2 and TRBJ1-1; 8 nucleotides line up with TRBD1. The V and J ends lost 7 bases and 3 bases, in that order; junction bases with no gene match: 13. The CDR3 runs to 16 residues. Germline lookup yields CDR1 SNHLY and CDR2 FYNNEI. The CDR3 DNA follows: TGTGCCAGCAACCCAGCCTGGACAGGGAAAGACACTGAAGCTTTCTTT. Translation gives CASNPAWTGKDTEAFF.

This clonotype was detected many times. The genes are TRBV27 and TRBJ1-5; 8 nucleotides align to TRBD1. The V gene's germline CDR1 is MNHEY and CDR2 SMNVEV (reference sequence). This CDR3 spans 14 amino acids. The V segment lost 5 bases and the J segment 7 bases; nucleotides outside the gene matches: 7. The CDR3: CASSNGTGLQPQHF. The CDR3 DNA is TGTGCCAGCAGTAATGGGACAGGTCTCCAGCCCCAGCATTTT.

The table lists this clonotype with a few counts. The gene calls are TRBV7-9 and TRBJ1-5; tentatively, D is TRBD1 (5 bases). Trimming pared 5 bases from V and 4 bases from J, leaving 27 bases between. Per the germline V gene, CDR1 is SEHNR and CDR2 is FQNEAQ (reference sequence). There are 19 residues in the CDR3. The CDR3 sequence is CASSRGGPYGRDLNQPQHF. As DNA, the CDR3 is TGTGCCAGCAGCCGTGGTGGGCCGTACGGCAGGGACCTTAATCAGCCCCAGCATTTT.

To note about this clonotype: Just one base apart from a much larger clone, this may be a read error. The chain combines TRBV3-1 with TRBJ2-6; TRBD1 might be the D (6 bases). With 2 bases removed from V and 0 bases from J, the gap between germline ends came to 11 bases. The germline CDR1 and CDR2 sequences are LGHDT and YNNKEL (reference sequence). This CDR3 comprises 17 residues. The CDR3 loop reads CASSQTQGRSGANVLTF. CDR3 DNA sequence: TGTGCCAGCAGCCAAACACAGGGACGCTCTGGGGCCAACGTCCTGACTTTC.

The chain combines TRBV2 with TRBJ1-4; D gene ambiguous. Deletions cut 3 bases from V and 10 bases from J, with 15 bases between. This CDR3 region has 14 residues. CDR1 is SNHLY, CDR2 FYNNEI, per germline. The DNA of the CDR3 is TGTGCCAGCAGTGAGCGGCAGGAGATCGGAAAACTGTTTTTT. As protein: CASSERQEIGKLFF. Supplemented by reference TRBV2 and TRBJ1-4, the full variable domain reads EPEVTQTPSHQVTQMGQEVILRCVPISNHLYFYWYRQILGQKVEFLVSFYNNEISEKSEIFDDQFSVERPDGSNFTLKIRSTKLEDSAMYFCASSERQEIGKLFFGSGTQLSVL.

The chain has TRBV2 and TRBJ2-1; D unclear. The CDR3 covers 12 residues. The germline V and J ends were trimmed by 2 bases and 10 bases, with 9 bases remaining between them. Looked up from germline, CDR1 is SNHLY and CDR2 is FYNNEI. CDR3 protein: CASSETRVEQFF. In nucleotides, the CDR3 is TGTGCCAGCAGTGAAACGCGAGTGGAGCAGTTCTTC.

This clonotype came up many times. The chain has TRBV2 and TRBJ2-1, with D uncertain. The V end lost 3 bases, the J end lost 0 bases, and 9 bases lay between the germline ends. Looked up from germline, CDR1 is SNHLY and CDR2 is FYNNEI. The CDR3 covers 15 residues. This chain's CDR3 is CASSETAPSYNEQFF. The CDR3 coding sequence is TGTGCCAGCAGTGAGACCGCACCCTCCTACAATGAGCAGTTCTTC.

Many counts were recorded for this clonotype. The genes are TRBV2 and TRBJ2-3; tentatively, D is TRBD1 (6 bases). The CDR3 runs 16 residues. The germline V gene encodes CDR1 SNHLY and CDR2 FYNNEI. V was shortened by 3 bases and J by 0 bases, with 13 bases between the two germline ends. The DNA for the CDR3 is TGTGCCAGCAGTGACCTGGGGACACCTAGCACAGATACGCAGTATTTT. Translation gives CASSDLGTPSTDTQYF.

Note on this clonotype: The junction departs from the called germline gene at one end, perhaps through a read error. The chain carries TRBV5-1 and TRBJ1-1, with 7 bases aligning to TRBD1. The CDR3 is 14 residues long. CDR1 is SGHRS and CDR2 is YFSETQ in the germline V gene. The CDR3, as DNA: TGTGCCAGCAGCAAACCCGGGACAGACACTGAAGCTTTCTTT. Amino acids: CASSKPGTDTEAFF.

The chain carries TRBV25-1 and TRBJ2-5; 8 bases line up with TRBD1. This CDR3 contains 15 residues. V dropped 2 bases and J dropped 4; count of bases not matched to a gene: 6. Germline assignment: CDR1 MGHDK and CDR2 SYGVNS. For the CDR3, the DNA is TGTGCCAGCAGTGAAGGATCAGGACAGGGAGAGACCCAGTACTTC. As protein: CASSEGSGQGETQYF.

The chain is built from TRBV13 and TRBJ2-1; 9 bases agree with TRBD2. This CDR3 has 15 residues. Looked up from germline, CDR1 is PRHDT and CDR2 is FYEKMQ (reference sequence). The V segment lost 5 bases and the J segment 6 bases; nucleotides outside the gene matches: 8. CDR3 region: CASSLTGLAFNEQFF. DNA of the CDR3: TGTGCCAGCAGCCTAACGGGACTAGCTTTCAATGAGCAGTTCTTC. The full variable domain, rest sourced from reference TRBV13 and TRBJ2-1, is AAGVIQSPRHLIKEKRETATLKCYPIPRHDTVYWYQQGPGQDPQFLISFYEKMQSDKGSIPDRFSAQQFSDYHSELNMSSLELGDSALYFCASSLTGLAFNEQFFGPGTRLTVL.

The table lists this clonotype with many counts. The J gene is TRBJ2-3, the V gene TRBV2; a weak D match, TRBD2 (7 bases). Looked up from germline, CDR1 is SNHLY and CDR2 is FYNNEI. CDR3 length: 15 residues. Trimming took off 5 bases at V and 1 base at J, with 13 bases between the two ends. The CDR3 loop reads CASSKGGGGTDTQYF. The CDR3 coding sequence is TGTGCCAGCAGTAAAGGGGGAGGGGGCACAGATACGCAGTATTTT.

This clonotype was seen many times. The V gene is TRBV5-5, the J gene TRBJ2-7, with 11 bases aligning to TRBD1. Germline V gene lookup returns CDR1 SGHKS and CDR2 YYEKEE (reference sequence). V shed 6 bases, J shed 2 bases, and the junction held 10 bases outside the gene matches. The CDR3 has 16 residues. The CDR3 bases are TGTGCCAGCACCCCGATGGGGGGACAGGGGGCCTACGAGCAGTACTTC. It yields the protein CASTPMGGQGAYEQYF.

This rearrangement joins TRBV20-1 to TRBJ2-7, with D possibly called TRBD1 or TRBD2 (5 bases each). Trimming removed 4 bases from V and 5 bases from J, with 18 bases in between. The CDR3 loop spans 14 amino acids. Germline V gene data show CDR1 as DFQATT and CDR2 as SNEGSKA (reference sequence). CDR3 residues: CSAKTGTTGHEQYF. CDR3 bases: TGCAGTGCTAAAACCGGGACCACGGGCCACGAGCAGTACTTC.

The chain recombines TRBV20-1 with TRBJ2-4; D remains unclear. This CDR3 spans 16 amino acids. V lost 0 bases to trimming and J lost 9 bases, with 21 bases between them. CDR1 is DFQATT, CDR2 SNEGSKA, per germline (reference sequence). CDR3 in DNA: TGCAGTGCTAGAGACCGCTCCAAGGCAGCTCACGTCATTCAGTACTTC. It yields the protein CSARDRSKAAHVIQYF.

This clonotype was counted only a few times. The V gene is TRBV2, the J gene TRBJ2-2; perhaps TRBD1 as D (6 bases). Trimming took 10 bases from V and 5 from J, leaving 20 bases between them. Germline CDR1 and CDR2: SNHLY and FYNNEI. The CDR3 length is 15 residues. CDR3 DNA: TGTGCCATATACCGGGACACGGGTGGGACCGGGGAGCTGTTTTTT. Amino acids: CAIYRDTGGTGELFF.

As regards this clonotype: One junction end disagrees with the germline gene, perhaps due to a read error. The chain recombines TRBV12-3 or TRBV12-4 with TRBJ1-2, with 7 positions matching TRBD1. This CDR3 is 13 amino acids long. The CDR3 region has the DNA TGTGCCGGCAGTGCCACAGGGGACTATGGCTACACCTTC. Translation: CAGSATGDYGYTF.